The 2 T cell receptor beta chains given below trace back to one sample, sequenced in a study of CD8 T cells in ankylosing spondylitis. Each CDR3 protein is one row after TCRdb ran MiXCR on the 5' RACE reads. The sample has 250,000 or so distinct CDR3 sequences; more than 15% are singletons. Sequences were obtained from blood, either unsorted or a sorted T cell fraction (not recorded which). The receptors shown here come from a male donor with ankylosing spondylitis or in good health (not recorded which).

The V and J genes are TRBV14 and TRBJ2-1; 10 bases fit TRBD2. J lost 6 bases, V lost 3 bases, and 5 bases had no gene match. The germline CDR1 and CDR2 sequences are SGHDN and FVKESK. This CDR3 is 15 amino acids long. The CDR3 reads CASSHWASGGNEQFF. The CDR3 nucleotides are TGTGCCAGCAGCCATTGGGCTAGCGGGGGCAATGAGCAGTTCTTC.

Ten or more counts support this clonotype. The rearrangement links TRBV5-1 to TRBJ2-7, with unresolved D. The CDR3 runs to 13 residues. V was shortened by 0 bases and J by 5 bases, with 9 bases between the two germline ends. In germline, CDR1 is SGHRS, CDR2 YFSETQ. The CDR3 bases are TGCGCCAGCAGCTTGGAGGGTTTCCACGAGCAGTACTTC. Amino acids: CASSLEGFHEQYF.